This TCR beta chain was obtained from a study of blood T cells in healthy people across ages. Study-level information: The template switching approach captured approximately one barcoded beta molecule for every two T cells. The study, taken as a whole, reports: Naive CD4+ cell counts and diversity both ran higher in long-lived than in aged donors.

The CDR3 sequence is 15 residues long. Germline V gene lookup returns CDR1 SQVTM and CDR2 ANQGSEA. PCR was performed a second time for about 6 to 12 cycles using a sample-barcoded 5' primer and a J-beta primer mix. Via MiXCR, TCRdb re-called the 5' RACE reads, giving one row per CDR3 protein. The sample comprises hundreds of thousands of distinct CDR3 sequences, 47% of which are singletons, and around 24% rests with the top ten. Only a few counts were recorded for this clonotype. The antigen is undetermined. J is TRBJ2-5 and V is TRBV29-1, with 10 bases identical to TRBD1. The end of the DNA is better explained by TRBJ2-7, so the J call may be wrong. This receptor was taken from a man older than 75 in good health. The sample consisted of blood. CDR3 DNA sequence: TGCAGCGTTTGTGACAGGGGGCGTGGGTCAGGCGAGCAGTACTTC. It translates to CSVCDRGRGSGEQYF.